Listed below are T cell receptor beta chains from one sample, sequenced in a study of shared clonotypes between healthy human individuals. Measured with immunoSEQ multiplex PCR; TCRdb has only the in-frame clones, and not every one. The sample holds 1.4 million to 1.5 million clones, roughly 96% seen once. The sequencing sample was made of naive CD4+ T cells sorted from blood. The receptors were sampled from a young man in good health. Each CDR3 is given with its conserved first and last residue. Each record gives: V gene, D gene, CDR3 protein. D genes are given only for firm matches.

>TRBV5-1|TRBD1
CASSYYRGQGEAFF
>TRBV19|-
CASSIHTRSGANVLTF
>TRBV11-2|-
CASSPIGGGIGELFF
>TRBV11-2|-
CASSFRRASEAQYF
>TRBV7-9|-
CASSLNGGQNEQFF
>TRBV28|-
CASSLSREQYF
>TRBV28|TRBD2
CASSYGGGGLSYEQYF
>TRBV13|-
CASSPRGGEQFF
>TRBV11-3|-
CASSLDPTSREQFF
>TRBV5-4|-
CASSRGTDTQYF
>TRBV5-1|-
CASSLGVPNTEAFF
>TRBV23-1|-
CASSQSLGNYEQYF
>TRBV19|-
CASTPEGSRLQETQYF
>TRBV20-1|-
CSARLVYEQYF
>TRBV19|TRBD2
CASSTPLAGAYNEQFF
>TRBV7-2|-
CASSLRAGMYNEQFF
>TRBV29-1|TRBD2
CSVEAPRTSGGASYSTDTQYF
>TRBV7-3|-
CASSPASTPMYEQYF
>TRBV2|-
CASSEESWRSNQPQHF
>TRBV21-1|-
CASLHSGLAGRELFF
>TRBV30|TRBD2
CASPSGVQGDTQYF
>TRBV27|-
CASTTLGTANTGELFF
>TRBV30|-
CAWSVVGNTIYF
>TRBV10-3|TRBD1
CAISSGGPFEAFF
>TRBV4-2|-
CASSLHTGELFF
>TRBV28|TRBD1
CASSSIQGAGLNTGELFF
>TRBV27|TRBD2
CASRRLAGGPEQFF
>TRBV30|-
CAWSGGRGNEQFF
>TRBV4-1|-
CASSQEIRQYNQPQHF
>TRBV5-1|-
CASSLVRGADYGYTF
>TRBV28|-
CASSVRGGSTDTQYF
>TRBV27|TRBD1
CASSLGQGASEQFF
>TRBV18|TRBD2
CASSTRGPASGRNEQYF
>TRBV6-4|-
CASGTTSTDTQYF
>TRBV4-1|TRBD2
CASSPRLAGAQETQYF
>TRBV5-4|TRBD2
CASSLRGGRTDTQYF
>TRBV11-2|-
CASSGWDGRNGNTIYF
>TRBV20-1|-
CSAAVDQRQYF
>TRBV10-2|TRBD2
CASSLAGTSGSDNEQFF
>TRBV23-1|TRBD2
CASGGGRGADTQYF
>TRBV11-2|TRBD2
CASSYVSGRLNEQYF
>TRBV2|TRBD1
CASSRDRGKETQYF
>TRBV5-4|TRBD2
CASSPGLAGGGTGELFF
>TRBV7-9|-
CASSPKGLRAEQYF
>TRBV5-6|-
CASSLGTEMGSYEQYF
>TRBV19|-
CASSTQSNTEAFF
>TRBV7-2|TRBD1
CASSLDRGQDNEQFF
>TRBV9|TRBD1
CASSPSGTGAGNTIYF
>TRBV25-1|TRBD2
CASSAGLAGGGQETQYF
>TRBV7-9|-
CASSLGGVPGANVLTF
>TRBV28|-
CASSSSGPTNEKLFF
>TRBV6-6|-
CASSYGAGSYEQFF
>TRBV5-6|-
CASSLASILGRTGTQYF
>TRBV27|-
CASSPTGAWNEQFF
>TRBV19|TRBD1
CASSPEGQGAYEQYF